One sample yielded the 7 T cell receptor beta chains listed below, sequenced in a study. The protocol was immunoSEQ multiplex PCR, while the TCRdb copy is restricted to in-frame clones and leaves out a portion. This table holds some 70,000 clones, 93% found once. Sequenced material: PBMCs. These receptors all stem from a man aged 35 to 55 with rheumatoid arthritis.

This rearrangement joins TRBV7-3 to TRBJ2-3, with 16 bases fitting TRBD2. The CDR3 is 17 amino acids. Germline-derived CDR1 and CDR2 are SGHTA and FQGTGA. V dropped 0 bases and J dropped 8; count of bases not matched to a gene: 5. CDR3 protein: CASSLTGTSGRAGTQYF. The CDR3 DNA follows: TGTGCCAGCAGCTTAACGGGGACTAGCGGGAGGGCCGGTACGCAGTATTTT. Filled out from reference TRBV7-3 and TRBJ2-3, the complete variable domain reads GAGVSQTPSNKVTEKGKYVELRCDPISGHTALYWYRQSLGQGPEFLIYFQGTGAADDSGLPNDRFFAVRPEGSVSTLKIQRTERGDSAVYLCASSLTGTSGRAGTQYFGPGTRLTVL.

CDR3 in amino acids: CASRTGGGLSGNTIYF. The CDR3 DNA follows: TGTGCCAGCAGAACAGGGGGGGGACTCTCTGGAAACACCATATATTTT. This sequence joins TRBV7-2 and TRBJ1-3; 8 nucleotides agree with TRBD1. The CDR3 has 16 residues. Germline CDR1 and CDR2: SGHTA and FQGNSA. V lost 6 bases, J lost 0 bases, and 7 bases stayed unmatched.

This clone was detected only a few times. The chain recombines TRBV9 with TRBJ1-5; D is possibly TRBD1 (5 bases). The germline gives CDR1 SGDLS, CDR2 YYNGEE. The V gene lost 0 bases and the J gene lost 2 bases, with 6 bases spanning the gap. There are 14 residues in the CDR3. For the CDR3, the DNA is TGTGCCAGCAGCGTAGGCAGGGGCAATCAGCCCCAGCATTTT. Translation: CASSVGRGNQPQHF. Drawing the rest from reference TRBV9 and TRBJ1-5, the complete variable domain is DSGVTQTPKHLITATGQRVTLRCSPRSGDLSVYWYQQSLDQGLQFLIQYYNGEERAKGNILERFSAQQFPDLHSELNLSSLELGDSALYFCASSVGRGNQPQHFGDGTRLSIL.

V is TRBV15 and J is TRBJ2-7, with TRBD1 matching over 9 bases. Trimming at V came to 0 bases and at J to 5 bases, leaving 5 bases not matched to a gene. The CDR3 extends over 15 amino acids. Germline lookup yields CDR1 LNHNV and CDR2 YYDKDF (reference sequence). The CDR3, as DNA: TGTGCCACCAGCAGAGAGGACAGGGGTATTGACGAGCAGTACTTC. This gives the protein CATSREDRGIDEQYF.

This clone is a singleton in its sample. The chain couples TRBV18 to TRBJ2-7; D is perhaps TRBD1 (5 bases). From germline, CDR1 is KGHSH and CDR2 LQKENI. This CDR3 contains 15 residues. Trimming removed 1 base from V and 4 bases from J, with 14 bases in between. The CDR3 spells CASSPQGQGPYEQYF. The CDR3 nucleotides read TGTGCCAGCTCACCACAAGGGCAGGGCCCGTACGAGCAGTACTTC.

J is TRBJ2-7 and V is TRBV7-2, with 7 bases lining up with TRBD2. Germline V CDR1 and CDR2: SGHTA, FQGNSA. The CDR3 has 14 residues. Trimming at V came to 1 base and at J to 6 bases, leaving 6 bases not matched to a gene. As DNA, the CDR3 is TGTGCCAGCAGCTTAGACGCCCCGGGAGGCGAGCAGTACTTC. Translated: CASSLDAPGGEQYF. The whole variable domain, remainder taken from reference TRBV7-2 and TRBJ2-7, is GAGVSQSPSNKVTEKGKDVELRCDPISGHTALYWYRQSLGQGLEFLIYFQGNSAPDKSGLPSDRFSAERTGGSVSTLTIQRTQQEDSAVYLCASSLDAPGGEQYFGPGTRLTVT.

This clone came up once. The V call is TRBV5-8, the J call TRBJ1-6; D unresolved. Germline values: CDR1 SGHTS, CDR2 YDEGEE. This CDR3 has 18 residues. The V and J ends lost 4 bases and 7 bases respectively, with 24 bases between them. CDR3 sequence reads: CASSLLVSPSPQNSPLHF. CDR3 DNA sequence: TGTGCCAGCAGCCTACTCGTCAGTCCTTCGCCCCAAAATTCACCCCTCCACTTT.